The 27 T cell receptor beta chains below all came from one sample that was sequenced in a study of T cell responses to AZD1222 COVID-19 vaccine. Profiling relied on immunoSEQ multiplex PCR, and the TCRdb table lists in-frame clones only, not all of them. The table lists approximately 150,000 clones, around nine tenths of them singletons. The material sequenced was peripheral blood, taken 28 days after the second AZD1222 dose. Receptors originate from an adult who received the AZD1222 COVID-19 vaccine.

This clone was recorded once. This chain uses TRBV4-1 with TRBJ1-2, with 8 bases lining up with TRBD1. Per the germline V gene, CDR1 is MGHRA and CDR2 is YSYEKL. The trim removed 3 bases at V and 10 bases at J, leaving 7 bases unmatched. The CDR3 is made up of 13 amino acids. The CDR3 bases are TGCGCCAGCAGCCATCAGGACAGGGATGCCTACACCTTC. This encodes CASSHQDRDAYTF.

This clone was observed once. This rearrangement joins TRBV6-2 or TRBV6-3 to TRBJ2-4; maybe TRBD1 (6 bases). The ends were cut back, 7 bases at V and 0 bases at J, with 31 bases in the middle. CDR1 and CDR2 (germline): MNHEY, SVGEGT. This CDR3 is built from 21 residues. The CDR3 DNA is TGTGCCAGCATCCCTGGAGCCGGGACAATGTTCCCCCGCCTAGCCAAAAACATTCAGTACTTC. It yields the protein CASIPGAGTMFPRLAKNIQYF.

This clone was detected only once. The chain recombines TRBV19 with TRBJ1-6; TRBD1 aligns across 10 bases. From germline, CDR1 is LNHDA and CDR2 SQIVND (reference sequence). The V segment lost 4 bases and the J segment 7 bases; nucleotides outside the gene matches: 4. This CDR3 is built from 15 residues. The CDR3 DNA follows: TGTGCCAGTAGTAGGGGGACAGGGGTAAATTCACCCCTCCACTTT. Translation: CASSRGTGVNSPLHF.

This clone was seen only a few times. The chain links TRBV27 to TRBJ2-1; no definite D call. The CDR3 contains 11 residues. V lost 3 bases and J lost 16, with 13 bases in between. From germline, CDR1 is MNHEY and CDR2 SMNVEV (reference sequence). The CDR3 DNA sequence: TGTGCCAGCAGTTTTTCAGGATGGGAATTCTTC. Its translation: CASSFSGWEFF.

J is TRBJ1-1 and V is TRBV2; no clear D gene. There are 11 residues in the CDR3. The V end was cut by 10 bases, the J end by 4 bases, with 10 bases between. Germline V gives CDR1 SNHLY, CDR2 FYNNEI. For the CDR3, the DNA is TGTGCCACTCACGGTGGCACTGAAGCTTTCTTT. It yields the protein CATHGGTEAFF. The full variable domain, rest sourced from reference TRBV2 and TRBJ1-1, is EPEVTQTPSHQVTQMGQEVILRCVPISNHLYFYWYRQILGQKVEFLVSFYNNEISEKSEIFDDQFSVERPDGSNFTLKIRSTKLEDSAMYFCATHGGTEAFFGQGTRLTVV.

In its sample, this clone was seen once. The V and J genes are TRBV4-2 and TRBJ1-5; D uncertain. Germline V gives CDR1 LGHNA, CDR2 YNFKEQ. This CDR3 is 14 amino acids long. V was trimmed by 0 bases and J by 9 bases, leaving 12 bases between them. CDR3 DNA: TGTGCCAGCAGCCAAGAGCTGGGAGGGTCGCCCCAGCATTTT. Translating it yields CASSQELGGSPQHF.

The chain has TRBV6-5 and TRBJ1-1; D remains unclear. The length of the CDR3 is 15 residues. CDR1 and CDR2 from the germline V gene are MNHEY and SVGAGI. V lost 6 bases and J 1 base, leaving 15 bases between the germline ends. The CDR3 sequence is CASSQIVGPNTEAFF. The CDR3 coding sequence is TGTGCCAGCAGCCAGATAGTCGGGCCGAACACTGAAGCTTTCTTT.

The chain has TRBV7-9 and TRBJ1-3; D unclear. V was pared by 3 bases and J by 4 bases, with 10 bases between. Germline V lookup: CDR1 SEHNR, CDR2 FQNEAQ (reference sequence). There are 14 residues in the CDR3. The CDR3 is CASSFGGVGNTIYF. DNA of the CDR3: TGTGCCAGCAGCTTCGGTGGTGTAGGAAACACCATATATTTT. The whole variable domain, filled in from reference TRBV7-9 and TRBJ1-3, reads DTGVSQNPRHKITKRGQNVTFRCDPISEHNRLYWYRQTLGQGPEFLTYFQNEAQLEKSRLLSDRFSAERPKGSFSTLEIQRTEQGDSAMYLCASSFGGVGNTIYFGEGSWLTVV.

The genes are TRBV7-3 and TRBJ2-2; tentatively, D is TRBD1 (5 bases). The CDR3 has 16 residues. CDR1 and CDR2 (germline): SGHTA, FQGTGA. With 3 bases removed from V and 7 bases from J, the gap between germline ends came to 18 bases. The CDR3 coding sequence is TGTGCCAGCAGCTTTAATCCTCTGGGGCTTGGCGGGGAGCTGTTTTTT. It translates to CASSFNPLGLGGELFF.

V is TRBV7-2 and J is TRBJ1-2; 7 bases line up with TRBD1. V shed 5 bases and J 5 bases; nucleotides not matched to a gene: 14. The germline CDR1 and CDR2 sequences are SGHTA and FQGNSA. The CDR3 runs 16 residues. In nucleotides, the CDR3 is TGTGCCAGCAGCCCTACCTGGGACAGTACCTATTATGGCTACACCTTC. Translated: CASSPTWDSTYYGYTF.

The V gene is TRBV30, the J gene TRBJ1-3; a possible D gene is TRBD1 (6 bases). The germline gives CDR1 GTSNPN, CDR2 SVGIG (reference sequence). V was clipped by 7 bases and J by 2 bases, with 12 bases between them. The CDR3 is 13 amino acids. The CDR3 region has the DNA TGTGCCTTAACCCAGGGGCCTGGAAACACCATATATTTT. This encodes CALTQGPGNTIYF.

The chain carries TRBV6-5 and TRBJ1-6; 7 nucleotides match TRBD1. The CDR3 is made up of 13 amino acids. CDR1 and CDR2 from the germline V gene are MNHEY and SVGAGI. Germline trimming cut 2 bases from V and 10 bases from J; bases unmatched to any gene: 2. The CDR3 bases are TGTGCCAGCAGTTACAGGGGGCAATCACCCCTCCACTTT. Residues: CASSYRGQSPLHF.

This clone has a handful of counts. This chain connects TRBV6-5 to TRBJ2-7; 12 bases map to TRBD1. CDR1 and CDR2 from the germline V gene are MNHEY and SVGAGI. This CDR3 is 14 amino acids long. With V trimmed by 7 bases and J by 7 bases, 8 bases remained unmatched. The CDR3 is CASTPGQGAEEQYF. The CDR3 DNA reads TGTGCCAGCACCCCGGGACAGGGGGCGGAGGAGCAGTACTTC.

This clone came up once. The chain carries TRBV9 and TRBJ1-6; TRBD1 is a possible D gene (5 bases). Germline V lookup: CDR1 SGDLS, CDR2 YYNGEE. V shed 4 bases and J shed 8 bases, with 22 bases lying between them. CDR3 length: 17 residues. The CDR3 DNA reads as TGTGCCAGCAGCCCTTCCGGCGGGGGTGACATTTATTCACCCCTCCACTTT. The encoded protein is CASSPSGGGDIYSPLHF. The full variable domain, with the rest looked up from reference TRBV9 and TRBJ1-6, is DSGVTQTPKHLITATGQRVTLRCSPRSGDLSVYWYQQSLDQGLQFLIQYYNGEERAKGNILERFSAQQFPDLHSELNLSSLELGDSALYFCASSPSGGGDIYSPLHFGNGTRLTVT.

The V call is TRBV5-1, the J call TRBJ1-2, with D unresolved. The germline gives CDR1 SGHRS, CDR2 YFSETQ. The CDR3 is 13 residues long. V was cut by 0 bases and J by 4 bases, with 7 bases left in between. The CDR3 here is CASSLEQTYGYTF. The CDR3 region has the DNA TGCGCCAGCAGCTTGGAACAGACCTATGGCTACACCTTC.

This rearrangement joins TRBV7-9 to TRBJ1-5; D might be TRBD1 (6 bases). Germline CDR1 reads SEHNR; CDR2 reads FQNEAQ (reference sequence). V gave up 0 bases and J gave up 7 bases, with 10 bases separating them. The CDR3 is made up of 14 amino acids. Here the CDR3 reads CASSLAGGEQPQHF. DNA of the CDR3: TGTGCCAGCAGCTTAGCCGGGGGCGAACAGCCCCAGCATTTT.

This chain joins TRBV6-5 and TRBJ2-2; tentative D call: TRBD1 (6 bases). V lost 4 bases and J 8 bases, leaving 14 bases between the germline ends. Looked up from germline, CDR1 is MNHEY and CDR2 is SVGAGI. This CDR3 has 14 residues. The CDR3 is CASSSFGQLGELFF. The CDR3 DNA reads as TGTGCCAGCAGTTCATTTGGACAGTTAGGGGAGCTGTTTTTT.

J is TRBJ1-1 and V is TRBV10-1, with unresolved D. The CDR3 sequence is 15 residues long. V lost 4 bases, J lost 5 bases, and 17 bases lay in between. Germline V gene sequence: CDR1 WNHNN, CDR2 SYGVQD (reference sequence). The CDR3 reads CASSAPGPVWTEAFF. DNA of the CDR3: TGCGCCAGCAGTGCCCCGGGTCCGGTGTGGACTGAAGCTTTCTTT.

The chain employs TRBV9 and TRBJ1-3; the match to TRBD1 covers 7 bases. Germline V gene data show CDR1 as SGDLS and CDR2 as YYNGEE. Trimming cost V 4 bases and J 3 bases; bases outside gene matches: 10. The CDR3 contains 16 residues. CDR3 coding DNA: TGTGCCAGCAGCCCCGGCCCAGGGGGTGGTGGAAACACCATATATTTT. Its translation is CASSPGPGGGGNTIYF.

The rearrangement links TRBV7-2 to TRBJ2-3, with unresolved D. The V and J ends lost 2 bases and 2 bases respectively, with 5 bases between them. The CDR3 is 13 amino acids. Germline CDR1 and CDR2: SGHTA and FQGNSA. CDR3 sequence: CASSLYDTDTQYF. The CDR3 region has the DNA TGTGCCAGCAGCTTATATGACACAGATACGCAGTATTTT.

This chain connects TRBV11-2 to TRBJ1-1; the D is unclear. Germline V gene sequence: CDR1 SGHAT, CDR2 FQNNGV. Trimming took off 4 bases at V and 5 bases at J, with 11 bases between the two ends. The CDR3 has 13 amino acids. CDR3 nucleotide sequence: TGTGCCAGCAGCTCTAGTCTGGCAACTGAAGCTTTCTTT. It codes for CASSSSLATEAFF.

This chain joins TRBV5-5 and TRBJ1-1; maybe TRBD1 (6 bases). The CDR3 has 12 residues. Germline CDR1 and CDR2: SGHKS and YYEKEE (reference sequence). V dropped 3 bases and J dropped 11 bases, with 14 bases sitting between them. CDR3 loop: CASSSGGGLAFF. CDR3 DNA: TGTGCCAGCAGCTCCGGTGGGGGCTTGGCTTTCTTT.

The V and J genes are TRBV6-1 and TRBJ2-3; D is ambiguous. Germline CDR1 MNHNS, CDR2 SASEGT. The V end lost 4 bases, the J end lost 2 bases, and 28 bases lay between the germline ends. The CDR3 totals 20 residues. CDR3: CASSVLRALRGYFPTDTQYF. The DNA of the CDR3 is TGTGCCAGCAGTGTACTCCGGGCCCTCAGAGGCTACTTCCCCACAGATACGCAGTATTTT.

The chain couples TRBV24-1 to TRBJ2-1; TRBD2 matches at 11 bases. The CDR3 loop spans 16 amino acids. The V and J ends lost 5 bases and 7 bases, in that order; junction bases with no gene match: 9. Germline CDR1 is KGHDR and CDR2 is SFDVKD. CDR3 sequence reads: CATSGVAGGAQNEQFF. The CDR3 coding sequence is TGTGCCACCAGTGGGGTAGCGGGGGGGGCGCAGAATGAGCAGTTCTTC.

The chain carries TRBV6-5 and TRBJ2-7; 7 nucleotides agree with TRBD1. Germline CDR1 reads MNHEY; CDR2 reads SVGAGI. J lost 2 bases, V lost 5 bases, and 3 bases had no gene match. This CDR3 has 13 residues. CDR3 amino acids: CASSRQGPYEQYF. The CDR3 DNA sequence: TGTGCCAGCAGTCGACAGGGACCCTACGAGCAGTACTTC.

The chain uses TRBV11-2 and TRBJ1-4; a possible D gene is TRBD1 (6 bases). Germline assignment: CDR1 SGHAT and CDR2 FQNNGV. With 3 bases removed from V and 8 bases from J, the gap between germline ends came to 19 bases. This CDR3 has 16 residues. The CDR3 coding sequence is TGTGCCAGCAGCTTCTCCCCCTGGGAGGGGGGCGAAAAACTGTTTTTT. Translating gives CASSFSPWEGGEKLFF.

J is TRBJ2-7 and V is TRBV6-5; D is unresolved. This CDR3 comprises 13 residues. V was cut by 2 bases and J by 2 bases, with 7 bases left in between. Germline values: CDR1 MNHEY, CDR2 SVGAGI. The CDR3 spells CASSYQITYEQYF. DNA of the CDR3: TGTGCCAGCAGTTACCAAATAACCTACGAGCAGTACTTC.